This TCR beta chain was recovered during a study of beta chain features in type 1 diabetes. Study-level findings and limits: Within the patient group, naive, central memory and Treg TCRB repertoires appeared more similar to each other than within healthy donors. All four CD4+ subsets of Type 1 diabetes patients contained TCRB CDR3s that were moderately but significantly shorter.

Expressed TCRB transcripts were sequenced, since all the RNA that had been isolated was reverse transcribed. The protocol was immunoSEQ multiplex PCR, while the TCRdb copy is restricted to in-frame clones and leaves out a portion. The repertoire has about 400,000 clones, around an eighth of them found once; the top ten carry 0.0095% to 0.012%. This clone was counted between two and nine times. Its antigen is as yet unknown. Per germline, CDR1 ENHRY and CDR2 SYGVKD. This CDR3 has 16 amino acids. The V gene lost 6 bases and the J gene lost 0 bases, with 12 bases spanning the gap. Averaging about 120 mL, one heparinised blood draw was given by each donor. Sorting of CD4+ naive, central memory, regulatory and stem cell-like memory cells was performed via CD45RO/CCR7/CD25/CD127/CD95/CD27. Each of the sorted populations had a purity greater than 95%.

This chain links TRBV10-3 with TRBJ2-6, with a possible D match to TRBD1 (6 bases). Sequencing was performed on naive CD4+ T cells from blood. The source is a young woman with type 1 diabetes. The CDR3 here is CAIRALDSSGANVLTF. The CDR3 DNA sequence: TGTGCCATCAGGGCTTTGGACAGCTCTGGGGCCAACGTCCTGACTTTC.